Listed here are 14 T cell receptor beta chains from one sample, sequenced in a study of T-cell reconstitution after alpha-beta-depleted transplantation in children. Unique molecular identifiers were incorporated when the TCRbeta library was constructed. TCRdb itself ran the PCR reads through MiXCR, one entry per CDR3 protein. The sample shows around 140,000 distinct CDR3 sequences, roughly 9% of them seen only once. The sequencing here drew on PBMCs, mostly from graft donor cells, taken 180 days after TCRalphabeta/CD19-depleted stem cell transplant. The source of these receptors is a female patient between 2 and 15 years old who had a stem cell transplant for congenital amegakaryocytic thrombocytopenia, so the T cells may come from the graft donor.

This clonotype has at least ten counts. The chain is built from TRBV6-5 and TRBJ2-5; possibly TRBD1 for D (6 bases). The V gene lost 0 bases and the J gene lost 1 base, with 12 bases spanning the gap. The CDR3 sequence is 16 residues long. CDR1 and CDR2 (germline): MNHEY, SVGAGI. Here the CDR3 reads CASSYSGAGPQETQYF. DNA of the CDR3: TGTGCCAGCAGTTACTCGGGGGCGGGCCCCCAAGAGACCCAGTACTTC.

This clonotype came up many times. The chain couples TRBV3-1 to TRBJ1-6; no definite D call. The CDR3 loop spans 14 amino acids. The V gene lost 0 bases and the J gene lost 7 bases, with 7 bases spanning the gap. The germline V gene encodes CDR1 LGHDT and CDR2 YNNKEL (reference sequence). The CDR3, as DNA: TGTGCCAGCAGCCAAGATTTTGGAAATTCACCCCTCCACTTT. Translation: CASSQDFGNSPLHF.

In this sample, this clonotype turned up a few times. The V gene is TRBV7-3, the J gene TRBJ2-1, with 10 bases lining up with TRBD1. Germline V gene sequence: CDR1 SGHTA, CDR2 FQGTGA. The CDR3 runs 14 residues. J lost 8 bases, V lost 10 bases, and 11 bases had no gene match. CDR3 nucleotide sequence: TGTGCCACCTCTCGGACAGGGGGTTGGGATGAGCAGTTCTTC. It yields the protein CATSRTGGWDEQFF.

This clonotype was seen at least ten times. This rearrangement joins TRBV5-1 to TRBJ2-2; D is unresolved. Per the germline V gene, CDR1 is SGHRS and CDR2 is YFSETQ. V lost 0 bases to trimming and J lost 1 base, with 1 base between them. This CDR3 region has 13 residues. CDR3: CASSLVNTGELFF. The CDR3 nucleotides are TGCGCCAGCAGCTTGGTGAACACCGGGGAGCTGTTTTTT.

A note on this clonotype: Since a much larger clone is just one base distant, this may be a read error. The chain carries TRBV20-1 and TRBJ2-2; D call uncertain. The CDR3 is made up of 14 amino acids. Germline values: CDR1 DFQATT, CDR2 SNEGSKA (reference sequence). The CDR3 nucleotides read TGCAGTGCCCATACGCATGGAGACACCTGGGAGCTGTTTTTT. It is translated as CSAHTHGDTWELFF.

This clonotype was recorded many times. In DNA form, the CDR3 reads TGTGCCACCGAGGGTAGCGGGGATGAGACCCAGTACTTC. Translated: CATEGSGDETQYF. The chain links TRBV10-3 to TRBJ2-5; the match to TRBD2 covers 8 bases. Germline V CDR1 and CDR2: ENHRY, SYGVKD. The J segment lost 5 bases and the V segment lost 10 bases, leaving 9 bases of the junction unmatched. The CDR3 has 13 amino acids.

A single count supports this clonotype. It may be a read error: a sequence one base away is much more abundant. The rearrangement joins TRBV28 to TRBJ2-7; 14 bases are shared with TRBD2. Trimming removed 2 bases from V and 5 bases from J; junction bases left unmatched: 8. The CDR3 spans 17 residues. Germline CDR1 MDHEN, CDR2 SYDVKM. The CDR3 DNA follows: TGTGCCAGCAGTTTAGACCCGGGACTAGCGGGAGCGAACGAGCAGTACTTC. Residues: CASSLDPGLAGANEQYF.

This clonotype was found a few times. The chain has TRBV3-1 and TRBJ2-1, with 7 bases lining up with TRBD1. Per the germline V gene, CDR1 is LGHDT and CDR2 is YNNKEL (reference sequence). J gave up 0 bases and V 8 bases, and 7 bases lay outside the gene matches. This CDR3 has 15 residues. The CDR3 is CASCRTGPSYNEQFF. The DNA for the CDR3 is TGTGCCAGCTGCCGGACAGGCCCCTCCTACAATGAGCAGTTCTTC.

This clonotype was counted many times. The V and J genes are TRBV27 and TRBJ2-2, with TRBD1 matching 7 bases. The CDR3 has 15 amino acids. J gave up 0 bases and V 6 bases, and 4 bases lay outside the gene matches. Germline V gene sequence: CDR1 MNHEY, CDR2 SMNVEV (reference sequence). CDR3 in amino acids: CASRTGQTNTGELFF. The CDR3 DNA reads as TGTGCCAGCAGGACGGGACAGACGAACACCGGGGAGCTGTTTTTT.

Of note for this clonotype: This may be a read error, as it is one base from a much larger clone. The chain couples TRBV5-4 to TRBJ1-4; D unresolved. Germline V gene data show CDR1 as SGHNT and CDR2 as YYREEE (reference sequence). The CDR3 consists of 13 residues. The CDR3 here is CASSFNMEEKLIF. CDR3 nucleotides: TGTGCCAGCAGCTTTAACATGGAGGAAAAACTGATTTTT. Based on the CDR3 plus reference TRBV5-4 and TRBJ1-4, the full variable domain is ETGVTQSPTHLIKTRGQQVTLRCSSQSGHNTVSWYQQALGQGPQFIFQYYREEENGRGNFPPRFSGLQFPNYSSELNVNALELDDSALYLCASSFNMEEKLIFGSGTQLSVL.

The chain links TRBV18 to TRBJ2-3; a possible D gene is TRBD1 (6 bases). The CDR3 contains 14 residues. Trimming removed 2 bases from V and 1 base from J, with 7 bases in between. Germline lookup yields CDR1 KGHSH and CDR2 LQKENI. The CDR3 loop reads CASSPYRGTDTQYF. CDR3 in DNA: TGTGCCAGCTCACCATACAGGGGCACAGATACGCAGTATTTT.

As regards this clonotype: With a much larger clone just one base away, this may be a read error. The chain is built from TRBV6-5 and TRBJ2-1; D gene uncertain. Trimming stripped 7 bases from V and 6 bases from J, with 7 bases between. CDR3 size: 11 residues. Germline V gene data show CDR1 as MNHEY and CDR2 as SVGAGI. CDR3 in amino acids: CASKDFNEQFF. CDR3 bases: TGTGCCAGCAAAGACTTCAATGAGCAGTTCTTC.

The table lists this clonotype with many counts. The chain links TRBV29-1 to TRBJ1-3, with D perhaps TRBD1 (5 bases). The CDR3 sequence is 15 residues long. CDR1 is SQVTM and CDR2 is ANQGSEA in the germline V gene. Trimming removed 7 bases from V and 0 bases from J, with 16 bases in between. The CDR3 sequence: CSAVGGVNSGNTIYF. Here the CDR3 DNA reads TGCAGCGCGGTCGGGGGGGTCAACTCTGGAAACACCATATATTTT.

Ten or more counts support this clonotype. CDR3 DNA: TGCGCCAGCAGCCAAGTGTCACTAGTTACGTCCCACGAGCAGTACTTC. Protein product: CASSQVSLVTSHEQYF. The gene calls are TRBV4-1 and TRBJ2-7, with D perhaps TRBD2 (5 bases). V lost 1 base to trimming and J lost 5 bases, with 18 bases between them. The CDR3 sequence is 16 residues long. CDR1 is MGHRA and CDR2 is YSYEKL in the germline V gene.